Each of the 13 T cell receptor beta chains below was sequenced from the same sample in a study of T cells after yellow fever vaccination. TCRdb analysed the 5' RACE reads with MiXCR anew, one entry per CDR3 protein. The table has about 580,000 distinct CDR3 sequences, about 15% seen once. Sequenced material: PBMCs, taken 5 days after the first yellow fever vaccination. The receptors shown here come from a man between 18 and 29 years old who received the YFV17D yellow fever vaccine.

The rearrangement joins TRBV6-2 or TRBV6-3 to TRBJ2-7, with 7 bases matching TRBD1. This CDR3 comprises 14 residues. Trimming at V came to 8 bases and at J to 0 bases, leaving 7 bases not matched to a gene. Germline CDR1 MNHEY, CDR2 SVGEGT. CDR3 in DNA: TGTGCCAGCTTAATGACAGGGTGCTCCTACGAGCAGTACGTC. Residues: CASLMTGCSYEQYV.

This clonotype was seen only a few times. The genes are TRBV19 and TRBJ1-5, with a tentative D call TRBD1 (5 bases). Germline V gene lookup returns CDR1 LNHDA and CDR2 SQIVND (reference sequence). V shed 3 bases and J shed 6 bases, with 12 bases lying between them. This CDR3 has 14 amino acids. The CDR3 DNA reads as TGTGCCAGTAGTATCGGATCGGGGCGTCAGCCCCAGCATTTT. It codes for CASSIGSGRQPQHF. The whole variable domain, remainder taken from reference TRBV19 and TRBJ1-5, is DGGITQSPKYLFRKEGQNVTLSCEQNLNHDAMYWYRQDPGQGLRLIYYSQIVNDFQKGDIAEGYSVSREKKESFPLTVTSAQKNPTAFYLCASSIGSGRQPQHFGDGTRLSIL.

The CDR3 protein is CASSQDRGLYQPQHF. The CDR3, as DNA: TGCGCCAGCAGCCAGGACAGGGGGCTCTACCAGCCCCAGCATTTT. The chain has TRBV4-1 and TRBJ1-5, with TRBD1 matching 11 bases. Germline V lookup: CDR1 MGHRA, CDR2 YSYEKL. The CDR3 consists of 15 residues. The V and J ends lost 3 bases and 7 bases, in that order; junction bases with no gene match: 5.

This clonotype turned up a few times. J is TRBJ1-4 and V is TRBV6-2 or TRBV6-3; D possibly corresponds to TRBD1 (6 bases). Trimming removed 7 bases at V and 8 bases at J, with 20 bases between. This CDR3 is 15 amino acids long. Per the germline V gene, CDR1 is MNHEY and CDR2 is SVGEGT. The CDR3 region has the DNA TGTGCCAGCACCCAAGGGACAACCCGTCGGGAAAAACTGTTTTTT. Amino acid sequence: CASTQGTTRREKLFF.

The genes are TRBV29-1 and TRBJ2-7; 8 nucleotides align to TRBD2. Germline trimming cut 4 bases from V and 2 bases from J; bases unmatched to any gene: 7. The CDR3 has 14 amino acids. Looked up from germline, CDR1 is SQVTM and CDR2 is ANQGSEA. The chain's CDR3 is CSVGPAGVTYEQYF. CDR3 in DNA: TGCAGCGTTGGTCCAGCGGGGGTTACCTACGAGCAGTACTTC.

J is TRBJ2-5 and V is TRBV18; D possibly corresponds to TRBD2 (6 bases). Trimming removed 2 bases from V and 5 bases from J, with 12 bases in between. Germline V gene sequence: CDR1 KGHSH, CDR2 LQKENI. The CDR3 has 14 residues. The DNA of the CDR3 is TGTGCCAGCTCACCAGTCGCAGGGAGGGAGACCCAGTACTTC. This sequence encodes CASSPVAGRETQYF.

This chain joins TRBV12-3 or TRBV12-4 and TRBJ2-5, with D hard to call. Trimming took 3 bases from V and 9 from J, leaving 17 bases between them. This CDR3 spans 14 amino acids. Written as DNA, the CDR3 is TGTGCCAGCAGTTTCTATCCCGCAGGCGAGTCCCAGTACTTC. This codes for CASSFYPAGESQYF.

This clonotype has more than one count but fewer than ten. The rearrangement links TRBV5-1 to TRBJ2-3; 10 nucleotides match TRBD2. CDR3 length: 18 amino acids. The J segment lost 4 bases and the V segment lost 0 bases, leaving 11 bases of the junction unmatched. The germline V gene has CDR1 SGHRS and CDR2 YFSETQ. CDR3 residues: CASSLESGGGFSPDTQYF. The CDR3 DNA follows: TGCGCCAGCAGCTTGGAAAGCGGGGGGGGCTTTTCCCCAGATACGCAGTATTTT.

The count of this clonotype is one. This sequence may be a read error, since a much larger clone differs from it by one base. This chain joins TRBV5-6 and TRBJ2-7; TRBD1 matches 7 bases. This CDR3 has 17 residues. CDR1 SGHDT and CDR2 YYEEEE come from the germline V gene. V lost 0 bases to trimming and J lost 5 bases; unmatched junction nucleotides: 14. The CDR3: CASSLALGTATLNEQYF. As DNA, the CDR3 is TGTGCCAGCAGCTTGGCCTTGGGGACAGCTACTCTCAACGAGCAGTACTTC.

The CDR3 DNA follows: TGCGCCAGCAGCCAACATACACACAACACTGAAGCTTTCTTT. Amino acid sequence: CASSQHTHNTEAFF. The rearrangement uses TRBV4-3 and TRBJ1-1, with D unresolved. The V gene's germline CDR1 is LGHNA and CDR2 YSLEER. V was trimmed by 2 bases and J by 2 bases, leaving 9 bases between them. This CDR3 is 14 amino acids long.

There are a few counts of this clonotype. The chain has TRBV12-3 or TRBV12-4 and TRBJ1-1; no reliable D call. CDR3 size: 15 residues. The V and J ends lost 0 bases and 1 base respectively, with 9 bases between them. CDR3 sequence: CASSLAGNRNTEAFF. The CDR3 DNA sequence: TGTGCCAGCAGTTTAGCAGGGAATCGGAACACTGAAGCTTTCTTT.

The rearrangement uses TRBV6-1 and TRBJ1-6; 8 bases match TRBD1. Trimming cost V 6 bases and J 7 bases; bases outside gene matches: 14. Germline CDR1 and CDR2: MNHNS and SASEGT. This CDR3 spans 17 amino acids. CDR3 DNA sequence: TGTGCCAGCAGGCACACCGGACAGGGTAGTGTAAATTCACCCCTCCACTTT. The encoded protein is CASRHTGQGSVNSPLHF.

This clonotype came up a few times. The rearrangement links TRBV20-1 to TRBJ2-2; possible D gene TRBD2, 6 bases. CDR3 size: 15 residues. Germline CDR1 reads DFQATT; CDR2 reads SNEGSKA (reference sequence). V lost 6 bases, J lost 7 bases, and 21 bases lay in between. The CDR3 nucleotides are TGCAGTGCCTCGCGTGGGGGGACTCTCGGCGGGGAGCTGTTTTTT. Translating gives CSASRGGTLGGELFF.